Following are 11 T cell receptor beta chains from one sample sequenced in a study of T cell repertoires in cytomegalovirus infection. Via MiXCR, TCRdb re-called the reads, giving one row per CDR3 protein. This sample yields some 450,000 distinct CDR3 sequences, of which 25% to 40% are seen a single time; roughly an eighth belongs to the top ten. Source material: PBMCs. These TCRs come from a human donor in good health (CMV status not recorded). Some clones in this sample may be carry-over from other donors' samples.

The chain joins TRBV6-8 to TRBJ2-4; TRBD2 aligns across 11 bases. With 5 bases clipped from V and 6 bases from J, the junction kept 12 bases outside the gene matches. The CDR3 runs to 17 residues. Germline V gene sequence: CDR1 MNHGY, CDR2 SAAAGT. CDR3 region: CASSKKLSGGAGNIQYF. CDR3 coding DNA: TGTGCCAGCAGTAAGAAACTTAGCGGGGGGGCCGGAAACATTCAGTACTTC.

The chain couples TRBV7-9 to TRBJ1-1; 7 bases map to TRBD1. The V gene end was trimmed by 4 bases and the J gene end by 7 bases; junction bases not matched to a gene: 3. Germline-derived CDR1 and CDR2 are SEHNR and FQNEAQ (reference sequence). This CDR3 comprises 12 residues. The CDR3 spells CASSSGGLEAFF. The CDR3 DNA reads TGTGCCAGCAGCTCAGGGGGGCTTGAAGCTTTCTTT.

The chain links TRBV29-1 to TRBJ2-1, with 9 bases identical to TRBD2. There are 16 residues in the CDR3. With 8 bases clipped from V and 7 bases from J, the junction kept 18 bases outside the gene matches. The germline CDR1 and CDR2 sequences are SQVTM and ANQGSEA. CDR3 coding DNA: TGCAGCATACGACTCGTGGGCGGGGGGGCCGGTAATGAGCAGTTCTTC. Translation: CSIRLVGGGAGNEQFF.

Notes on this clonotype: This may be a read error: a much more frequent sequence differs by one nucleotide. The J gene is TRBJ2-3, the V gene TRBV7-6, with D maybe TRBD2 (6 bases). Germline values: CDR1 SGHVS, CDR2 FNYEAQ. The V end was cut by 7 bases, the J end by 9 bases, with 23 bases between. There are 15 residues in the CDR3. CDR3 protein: CASNSAGGVRETQYF. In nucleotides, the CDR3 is TGTGCCAGCAACTCAGCGGGTGGGGTTCGGGAGACGCAGTATTTT. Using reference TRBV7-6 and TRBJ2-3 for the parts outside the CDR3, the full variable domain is GAGVSQSPRYKVTKRGQDVALRCDPISGHVSLYWYRQALGQGPEFLTYFNYEAQQDKSGLPNDRFSAERPEGSISTLTIQRTEQRDSAMYRCASNSAGGVRETQYFGPGTRLTVL.

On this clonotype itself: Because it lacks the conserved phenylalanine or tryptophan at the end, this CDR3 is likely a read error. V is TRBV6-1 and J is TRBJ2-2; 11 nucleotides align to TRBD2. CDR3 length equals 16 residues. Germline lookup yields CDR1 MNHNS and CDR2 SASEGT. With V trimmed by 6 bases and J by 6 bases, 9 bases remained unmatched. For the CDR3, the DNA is TGTGCCAGCAGCCACACTAGCGGGGGAGGGTCCGGGGAGCTGTTTTTG. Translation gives CASSHTSGGGSGELFL.

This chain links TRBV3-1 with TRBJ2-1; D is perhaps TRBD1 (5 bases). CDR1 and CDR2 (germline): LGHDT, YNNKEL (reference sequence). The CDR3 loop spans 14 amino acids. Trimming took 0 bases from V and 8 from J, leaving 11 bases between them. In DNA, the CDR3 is TGTGCCAGCAGCCAAGATCCAGGGCGGCATGAGCAGTTCTTC. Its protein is CASSQDPGRHEQFF.

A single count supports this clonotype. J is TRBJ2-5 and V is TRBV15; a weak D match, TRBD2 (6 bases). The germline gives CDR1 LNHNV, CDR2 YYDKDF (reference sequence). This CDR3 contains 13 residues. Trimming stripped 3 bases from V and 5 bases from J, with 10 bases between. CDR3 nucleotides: TGTGCCACCAGCAGGACTAGACGGGAGACCCAGTACTTC. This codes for CATSRTRRETQYF.

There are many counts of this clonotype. The CDR3 here is CASSLEATNEKLFF. CDR3 bases: TGTGCCAGCAGCCTAGAGGCGACTAATGAAAAACTGTTTTTT. This chain joins TRBV7-8 and TRBJ1-4; D ambiguous. From germline, CDR1 is SGHVS and CDR2 FQNEAQ. CDR3 length: 14 amino acids. The ends were cut back, 5 bases at V and 2 bases at J, with 9 bases in the middle.

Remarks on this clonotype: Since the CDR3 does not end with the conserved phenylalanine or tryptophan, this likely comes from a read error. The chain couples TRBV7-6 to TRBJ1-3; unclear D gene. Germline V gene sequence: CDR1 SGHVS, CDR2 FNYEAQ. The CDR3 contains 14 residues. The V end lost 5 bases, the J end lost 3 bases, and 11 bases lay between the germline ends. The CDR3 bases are TGTGCCAGCAGCCCCGGAAGCCTTGGAAACACCATATATTTG. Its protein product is CASSPGSLGNTIYL.

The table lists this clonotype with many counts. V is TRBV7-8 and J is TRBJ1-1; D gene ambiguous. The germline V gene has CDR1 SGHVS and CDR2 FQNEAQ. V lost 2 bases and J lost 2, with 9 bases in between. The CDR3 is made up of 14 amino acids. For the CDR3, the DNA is TGTGCCAGCAGCTTAATGGGCACTAACACTGAAGCTTTCTTT. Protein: CASSLMGTNTEAFF.

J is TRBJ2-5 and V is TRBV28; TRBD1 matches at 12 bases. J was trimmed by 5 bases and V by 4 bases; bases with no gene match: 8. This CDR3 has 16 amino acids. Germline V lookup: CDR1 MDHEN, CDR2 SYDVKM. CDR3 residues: CASSSSGTGGFETQYF. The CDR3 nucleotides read TGTGCCAGCAGTTCCTCCGGGACAGGGGGCTTTGAGACCCAGTACTTC. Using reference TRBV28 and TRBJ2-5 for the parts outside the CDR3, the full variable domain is DVKVTQSSRYLVKRTGEKVFLECVQDMDHENMFWYRQDPGLGLRLIYFSYDVKMKEKGDIPEGYSVSREKKERFSLILESASTNQTSMYLCASSSSGTGGFETQYFGPGTRLLVL.